One sample yielded the 17 T cell receptor beta chains listed below, sequenced in a study of T cells in Graves' hyperthyroidism and ophthalmopathy. The investigators amplified TCR beta CDR3 regions from RNA transcripts. Using the HTBI primer set, a first-round RT-PCR was run on the TCR CDR3. TCRdb used MiXCR to reprocess the multiplex PCR reads, holding one entry per CDR3 protein. The sample includes about 560,000 distinct CDR3 sequences, roughly 15% seen only once; the top ten take approximately 14%. Sequenced: blood. The origin of the receptors is a woman aged 40-49 years with Graves' hyperthyroidism.

This clonotype was seen a handful of times. The genes are TRBV20-1 and TRBJ1-2, with 7 bases identical to TRBD1. The CDR3 has 14 amino acids. Per the germline V gene, CDR1 is DFQATT and CDR2 is SNEGSKA (reference sequence). V was clipped by 5 bases and J by 2 bases; unmatched bases: 8. This chain's CDR3 is CSAGGDSVNYGYTF. Here the CDR3 DNA reads TGCAGTGCTGGGGGGGACAGCGTAAACTATGGCTACACCTTC.

With respect to this clonotype: The CDR3 does not close with the conserved phenylalanine or tryptophan, likely indicating a read error. The chain combines TRBV28 with TRBJ1-5, with 8 bases matching TRBD1. The CDR3 has 15 amino acids. Per germline, CDR1 MDHEN and CDR2 SYDVKM. Trimming removed 1 base from V and 6 bases from J; junction bases left unmatched: 5. The CDR3 DNA is TGTGCCAGCAGTTTATCTGGACAGGGTGGTCAGCCCCAGCATGTT. Residues: CASSLSGQGGQPQHV.

This clonotype was recorded at least ten times. The chain recombines TRBV5-1 with TRBJ1-4; the D is unclear. V was shortened by 2 bases and J by 5 bases, with 4 bases between the two germline ends. The CDR3 covers 12 residues. Germline lookup yields CDR1 SGHRS and CDR2 YFSETQ. The CDR3 spells CASSFQNEKLFF. CDR3 DNA: TGCGCCAGCAGCTTCCAAAATGAAAAACTGTTTTTT.

This clonotype was picked up many times. The chain carries TRBV18 and TRBJ2-7; no firm D call. Between the trimmed V and J ends, which lost 3 bases and 2 bases, there was a span of 8 bases. This CDR3 has 13 residues. Germline CDR1 KGHSH, CDR2 LQKENI. In nucleotides, the CDR3 is TGTGCCAGCTCACCCGGCGAGACCTACGAGCAGTACTTC. Translation: CASSPGETYEQYF.

This clonotype was counted ten times or more. The rearrangement uses TRBV5-1 and TRBJ2-5; 8 positions agree with TRBD1. Germline V lookup: CDR1 SGHRS, CDR2 YFSETQ. The CDR3 covers 15 residues. V trimming: 0 bases; J trimming: 1 base; junction bases outside the gene matches: 2. The CDR3 here is CASSLGDRPQETQYF. The CDR3 DNA follows: TGCGCCAGCAGCTTGGGGGACAGGCCCCAAGAGACCCAGTACTTC.

This clonotype was observed at least ten times. This sequence joins TRBV12-3 or TRBV12-4 and TRBJ1-2; 7 bases map to TRBD1. This CDR3 has 14 residues. The V segment lost 1 base and the J segment 6 bases; nucleotides outside the gene matches: 5. DNA of the CDR3: TGTGCCAGCAGTTTAGTGACAGGGCGGCATGGCTACACCTTC. Its translation is CASSLVTGRHGYTF.

The sample holds many counts of this clonotype. Here the CDR3 reads CASSRVGVETEAFF. The CDR3 nucleotides are TGTGCCAGCAGCCGAGTCGGGGTAGAGACTGAAGCTTTCTTT. The rearrangement uses TRBV7-9 and TRBJ1-1; no definite D call. This CDR3 is 14 amino acids long. V shed 5 bases and J shed 5 bases, with 15 bases lying between them. Germline V lookup: CDR1 SEHNR, CDR2 FQNEAQ (reference sequence).

This clonotype was seen at least ten times. The chain recombines TRBV13 with TRBJ1-4; 7 nucleotides match TRBD1. J gave up 8 bases and V 5 bases, and 5 bases lay outside the gene matches. Per germline, CDR1 PRHDT and CDR2 FYEKMQ (reference sequence). CDR3 size: 13 residues. The DNA for the CDR3 is TGTGCCAGCAGCGCCAACAGGGGCGAAAAACTGTTTTTT. Protein sequence: CASSANRGEKLFF. The full variable domain, with the rest looked up from reference TRBV13 and TRBJ1-4, is AAGVIQSPRHLIKEKRETATLKCYPIPRHDTVYWYQQGPGQDPQFLISFYEKMQSDKGSIPDRFSAQQFSDYHSELNMSSLELGDSALYFCASSANRGEKLFFGSGTQLSVL.

There are many counts of this clonotype. The chain combines TRBV30 with TRBJ2-7, with D uncertain. V lost 1 base and J 2 bases, leaving 15 bases between the germline ends. The CDR3 length is 15 residues. The germline gives CDR1 GTSNPN, CDR2 SVGIG (reference sequence). The chain's CDR3 is CAWSAFGAVTYEQYF. The CDR3 DNA reads TGTGCCTGGAGTGCGTTTGGTGCAGTCACCTACGAGCAGTACTTC. Full variable domain (outside the CDR3, taken from reference TRBV30 and TRBJ2-7): SQTIHQWPATLVQPVGSPLSLECTVEGTSNPNLYWYRQAAGRGLQLLFYSVGIGQISSEVPQNLSASRPQDRQFILSSKKLLLSDSGFYLCAWSAFGAVTYEQYFGPGTRLTVT.

This clonotype was counted many times. The chain uses TRBV6-1 and TRBJ2-7; D unresolved. The CDR3 length is 13 residues. The V and J ends lost 1 base and 3 bases respectively, with 7 bases between them. CDR1 is MNHNS, CDR2 SASEGT, per germline. CDR3 region: CASSEESNYEQYF. CDR3 DNA sequence: TGTGCCAGCAGTGAAGAAAGCAACTACGAGCAGTACTTC.

The chain has TRBV4-1 and TRBJ2-4; TRBD2 might be the D (6 bases). This CDR3 contains 16 residues. Trimming removed 0 bases from V and 0 bases from J, with 9 bases in between. Germline V gene sequence: CDR1 MGHRA, CDR2 YSYEKL. The CDR3 region is CASSQDGGLAKNIQYF. The DNA of the CDR3 is TGCGCCAGCAGCCAAGATGGGGGACTAGCCAAAAACATTCAGTACTTC.

Many counts were recorded for this clonotype. The genes are TRBV12-3 or TRBV12-4 and TRBJ2-3; 14 bases line up with TRBD2. After removal of 5 bases from V and 6 bases from J, the junction contained 7 bases not matched to a gene. The CDR3 sequence is 16 residues long. The CDR3 sequence is CASSLGTSGRGDTQYF. CDR3 nucleotide sequence: TGTGCCAGCAGTCTCGGGACTAGCGGGAGAGGGGATACGCAGTATTTT.

There are many counts of this clonotype. The CDR3 sequence is CASRRGVAGELFF. DNA for the CDR3: TGTGCCAGCAGGAGAGGGGTGGCCGGGGAGCTGTTTTTT. The V gene is TRBV7-9, the J gene TRBJ2-2; TRBD1 or TRBD2 may be the D gene (5 bases each). Germline CDR1 is SEHNR and CDR2 is FQNEAQ (reference sequence). Trimming removed 6 bases at V and 6 bases at J, with 11 bases between. The CDR3 extends over 13 amino acids. The full variable domain, its missing parts supplied by reference TRBV7-9 and TRBJ2-2, is DTGVSQNPRHKITKRGQNVTFRCDPISEHNRLYWYRQTLGQGPEFLTYFQNEAQLEKSRLLSDRFSAERPKGSFSTLEIQRTEQGDSAMYLCASRRGVAGELFFGEGSRLTVL.

Ten or more counts support this clonotype. The genes are TRBV30 and TRBJ2-1; D unresolved. The CDR3 consists of 16 residues. From germline, CDR1 is GTSNPN and CDR2 SVGIG (reference sequence). Deletions cut 1 base from V and 7 bases from J, with 20 bases between. This chain's CDR3 is CAWSALVAQTRNEQFF. The CDR3 DNA reads TGTGCCTGGAGTGCCTTGGTGGCTCAAACGAGGAATGAGCAGTTCTTC.

The V gene is TRBV6-1, the J gene TRBJ2-7, with 7 bases that match TRBD1. Germline V gene data show CDR1 as MNHNS and CDR2 as SASEGT. V lost 5 bases, J lost 2 bases, and 12 bases stayed unmatched. This CDR3 has 16 amino acids. CDR3 DNA: TGTGCCAGCAGTAGTTGGGGAAAGGACAGGCCCTACGAGCAGTACTTC. Its translation is CASSSWGKDRPYEQYF.

This clonotype was detected ten times or more. The chain has TRBV20-1 and TRBJ2-5; perhaps TRBD2 as D (5 bases). Germline CDR1 DFQATT, CDR2 SNEGSKA (reference sequence). There are 12 residues in the CDR3. The germline V and J ends were trimmed by 5 bases and 5 bases, with 12 bases remaining between them. For the CDR3, the DNA is TGCAGTGCTCCCTTTAGCGATGAGACCCAGTACTTC. The encoded protein is CSAPFSDETQYF.

This clonotype was recorded many times. The CDR3 nucleotides are TGTGCCAGCAGTAACTACGCGGGACAGAGCTCCTACAATGAGCAGTTCTTC. Amino acid sequence: CASSNYAGQSSYNEQFF. This chain connects TRBV2 to TRBJ2-1; D might be TRBD1 (7 bases). The CDR3 extends over 17 amino acids. Germline V gene lookup returns CDR1 SNHLY and CDR2 FYNNEI. Trimming pared 5 bases from V and 0 bases from J, leaving 17 bases between.